This T cell receptor beta chain was captured in a study of blood T cell repertoires in COVID-19. Libraries were prepared by immunoSEQ multiplex PCR; TCRdb keeps only in-frame clonotypes and omits some of them. Counted here are about 210,000 clones, approximately 90% occurring once; the ten biggest clones make up 10% to 13%. Germline V gene data show CDR1 as SGHTA and CDR2 as FQGTGA. There are 13 residues in the CDR3. V gave up 5 bases and J gave up 6 bases; unmatched junction bases: 4. The rearrangement uses TRBV7-3 and TRBJ2-1, with 7 bases fitting TRBD1. The source material was PBMCs or T cells enriched from blood (not recorded which). This receptor was identified in a man in his late teens or twenties with acute COVID-19. DNA for the CDR3: TGTGCCAGCAGCCCAGGGGGATTCAATGAGCAGTTCTTC. Translation gives CASSPGGFNEQFF.